Listed here are 23 T cell receptor beta chains from one sample, sequenced in a study of T cells in Graves' hyperthyroidism and ophthalmopathy. Amplification targeted TCR beta CDR3 regions from RNA transcripts. With the HTBI primer set, the TCR CDR3 went through a first round of RT-PCR. TCRdb reprocessed the multiplex PCR reads via MiXCR and lists one record per CDR3 protein. This sample has about 640,000 distinct CDR3 sequences, with approximately 15% found just once. The sample comprised blood. Receptors were obtained from a woman aged 50 to 60 with Graves' ophthalmopathy.

This clonotype has just a few counts. The V call is TRBV6-1, the J call TRBJ2-1; 12 bases map to TRBD2. The CDR3 extends over 17 amino acids. Germline CDR1 MNHNS, CDR2 SASEGT. V was pared by 10 bases and J by 0 bases, with 10 bases of the junction left unmatched. The chain's CDR3 is CATTTSGSRISYNEQFF. CDR3 in DNA: TGTGCCACCACGACTAGCGGGAGCCGCATCTCCTACAATGAGCAGTTCTTC.

This clonotype showed up many times. The chain couples TRBV28 to TRBJ2-7, with D maybe TRBD1 (5 bases). Per germline, CDR1 MDHEN and CDR2 SYDVKM. Trimming removed 6 bases from V and 1 base from J, with 10 bases in between. The CDR3 has 13 amino acids. The CDR3 DNA sequence: TGTGCCAGCAGGCAGGGTATATCCTACGAGCAGTACTTC. It yields the protein CASRQGISYEQYF.

This clonotype was counted ten times or more. V gene TRBV5-1 combines with J gene TRBJ2-1; D is ambiguous. The CDR3 is made up of 13 amino acids. CDR1 is SGHRS, CDR2 YFSETQ, per germline. Between the trimmed V and J ends, which lost 0 bases and 12 bases, there was a span of 13 bases. In DNA form, the CDR3 reads TGCGCCAGCAGCTTGGGACAACTGGACGGGCAGTTCTTC. As protein: CASSLGQLDGQFF.

This chain connects TRBV5-5 to TRBJ2-1; possibly TRBD2 for D (6 bases). Germline V CDR1 and CDR2: SGHKS, YYEKEE (reference sequence). There are 15 residues in the CDR3. Trimming shortened V by 4 bases and J by 1 base, and 12 bases separated the two germline ends. CDR3 nucleotide sequence: TGTGCCAGCAGCATCGCTAGCGATTCCTACAATGAGCAGTTCTTC. Residues: CASSIASDSYNEQFF.

This clonotype was recorded only once. This chain uses TRBV6-9 with TRBJ2-2; D is unresolved. Germline values: CDR1 MNHGY, CDR2 SVAAGI. The CDR3 has 11 amino acids. V lost 7 bases and J 7 bases, leaving 7 bases between the germline ends. The CDR3 is CASTYGGELFF. For the CDR3, the DNA is TGTGCCAGCACTTACGGCGGGGAGCTGTTTTTT.

The chain is built from TRBV15 and TRBJ1-2; 10 bases are shared with TRBD1. From germline, CDR1 is LNHNV and CDR2 YYDKDF (reference sequence). V shed 0 bases, J shed 5 bases, and the junction held 12 bases outside the gene matches. The CDR3 has 18 amino acids. The CDR3 DNA reads TGTGCCACCAGCAGAGATGATTTTTTGGACAGGGGGGTTTATGGCTACACCTTC. Translated: CATSRDDFLDRGVYGYTF.

This clonotype was found many times. The chain joins TRBV20-1 to TRBJ2-1, with 12 bases lining up with TRBD2. V lost 0 bases, J lost 9 bases, and 9 bases stayed unmatched. CDR1 is DFQATT, CDR2 SNEGSKA, per germline (reference sequence). This CDR3 region has 16 residues. CDR3 sequence: CSAREYGTSGSGEQFF. In DNA, the CDR3 is TGCAGTGCTAGAGAGTACGGGACTAGCGGGTCTGGTGAGCAGTTCTTC.

This clonotype was counted many times. The chain has TRBV9 and TRBJ2-1; weak D call: TRBD2 (5 bases). The CDR3 has 15 residues. Germline CDR1 is SGDLS and CDR2 is YYNGEE. The V end lost 4 bases, the J end lost 6 bases, and 17 bases lay between the germline ends. As DNA, the CDR3 is TGTGCCAGCAGCAGGAGCGGCCCTCCAGTCAATGAGCAGTTCTTC. It codes for CASSRSGPPVNEQFF.

The table lists this clonotype with a few counts. The chain is built from TRBV6-1 and TRBJ1-1; D is uncertain. Germline loops: CDR1 MNHNS, CDR2 SASEGT. The CDR3 is 11 amino acids. V was cut by 6 bases and J by 6 bases, with 8 bases left in between. This chain's CDR3 is CASSSEAEAFF. CDR3 nucleotides: TGTGCCAGCAGCTCTGAGGCTGAAGCTTTCTTT.

There are a few counts of this clonotype. V usage is TRBV19 and J usage is TRBJ2-7; 8 bases fit TRBD1. V gave up 8 bases and J gave up 7 bases; unmatched junction bases: 16. The CDR3 consists of 15 residues. Germline CDR1 LNHDA, CDR2 SQIVND (reference sequence). The CDR3, as DNA: TGTGCCAGTTCCACGCCGGGACAGGTTTCGCGTGAGCAGTACTTC. This translates into CASSTPGQVSREQYF.

The table lists this clonotype with many counts. The V gene is TRBV18, the J gene TRBJ1-1; weak D call: TRBD1 (5 bases). The CDR3 consists of 16 residues. Between the trimmed V and J ends, which lost 3 bases and 0 bases, there was a span of 14 bases. Germline CDR1 is KGHSH and CDR2 is LQKENI. As DNA, the CDR3 is TGTGCCAGCTCACCTTTGGGGGGGAGGATGAACACTGAAGCTTTCTTT. This codes for CASSPLGGRMNTEAFF.

This rearrangement joins TRBV28 to TRBJ1-5; 8 nucleotides agree with TRBD1. CDR3 length equals 15 residues. From germline, CDR1 is MDHEN and CDR2 SYDVKM. V gave up 5 bases and J gave up 3 bases; unmatched junction bases: 6. CDR3 sequence reads: CASSPGDRPNQPQHF. The CDR3 DNA follows: TGTGCCAGCAGTCCGGGGGACAGGCCCAATCAGCCCCAGCATTTT.

In its sample, this clonotype was seen many times. CDR3 bases: TGTGCCAGCAGCCGGACTAGCGGGAGGGCACCCGTTAACACAGATACGCAGTATTTT. It yields the protein CASSRTSGRAPVNTDTQYF. The V and J genes are TRBV14 and TRBJ2-3; 15 nucleotides line up with TRBD2. V lost 4 bases to trimming and J lost 2 bases; unmatched junction nucleotides: 10. The germline CDR1 and CDR2 sequences are SGHDN and FVKESK. The CDR3 is 19 amino acids.

In this sample, this clonotype turned up a few times. The chain combines TRBV28 with TRBJ2-7, with 9 bases matching TRBD2. Looked up from germline, CDR1 is MDHEN and CDR2 is SYDVKM. The junction had 14 bases not matched to a gene; V was cut back by 4 bases and J by 7 bases. The CDR3 runs 16 residues. For the CDR3, the DNA is TGTGCCAGCAGTTGGGAGAGACTAGCGGAGGGTAAGGAGCAGTACTTC. Translated, it gives CASSWERLAEGKEQYF.

In this sample, this clonotype turned up many times. The chain carries TRBV9 and TRBJ1-1; D is undetermined. Germline values: CDR1 SGDLS, CDR2 YYNGEE. V lost 4 bases and J 6 bases, leaving 10 bases between the germline ends. This CDR3 contains 12 residues. CDR3 sequence: CASSSHGAEAFF. The CDR3 DNA reads TGTGCCAGCAGCTCCCACGGGGCTGAAGCTTTCTTT. The whole variable domain, filled in from reference TRBV9 and TRBJ1-1, reads DSGVTQTPKHLITATGQRVTLRCSPRSGDLSVYWYQQSLDQGLQFLIQYYNGEERAKGNILERFSAQQFPDLHSELNLSSLELGDSALYFCASSSHGAEAFFGQGTRLTVV.

Many counts were recorded for this clonotype. The CDR3 sequence: CASSLVGEDYNEQFF. The CDR3, as DNA: TGCGCCAGCAGCTTGGTGGGGGAGGACTACAATGAGCAGTTCTTC. This chain links TRBV5-1 with TRBJ2-1; the D gene is possibly TRBD2 (6 bases). CDR1 and CDR2 from the germline V gene are SGHRS and YFSETQ. The V end was cut by 0 bases, the J end by 3 bases, with 10 bases between. This CDR3 region has 15 residues.

This clonotype was observed a handful of times. This chain links TRBV4-1 with TRBJ2-1; 7 bases line up with TRBD2. The CDR3 has 16 residues. Germline values: CDR1 MGHRA, CDR2 YSYEKL. V was pared by 3 bases and J by 0 bases, with 5 bases of the junction left unmatched. The CDR3 reads CASSQASGPSYNEQFF. The CDR3 DNA follows: TGCGCCAGCAGCCAGGCTAGCGGACCCTCCTACAATGAGCAGTTCTTC.

A few counts support this clonotype. The chain employs TRBV4-3 and TRBJ2-6; 10 bases map to TRBD1. The length of the CDR3 is 18 residues. From germline, CDR1 is LGHNA and CDR2 YSLEER. The junction had 6 bases not matched to a gene; V was cut back by 0 bases and J by 4 bases. This chain's CDR3 is CASSQEGTGVIGANVLTF. The CDR3 coding sequence is TGCGCCAGCAGCCAAGAAGGGACAGGGGTTATCGGGGCCAACGTCCTGACTTTC.

This clonotype was recorded at least ten times. The V gene is TRBV28, the J gene TRBJ2-5, with 11 bases fitting TRBD2. Germline CDR1 is MDHEN and CDR2 is SYDVKM. Trimming at V came to 6 bases and at J to 4 bases, leaving 4 bases not matched to a gene. CDR3 length: 14 amino acids. The CDR3 DNA sequence: TGTGCCAGCAGAAGAGGACTAGCGGGAGAGACCCAGTACTTC. As protein: CASRRGLAGETQYF.

This clonotype occurred many times. The chain is built from TRBV28 and TRBJ1-1; D uncertain. The CDR3 extends over 15 amino acids. Germline V gives CDR1 MDHEN, CDR2 SYDVKM. The V end lost 5 bases, the J end lost 4 bases, and 17 bases lay between the germline ends. The DNA of the CDR3 is TGTGCCAGCAGTCCATTACAGTGGTTGGTCACTGAAGCTTTCTTT. It encodes CASSPLQWLVTEAFF.

The chain links TRBV18 to TRBJ2-7, with D tentatively TRBD1 (5 bases). From germline, CDR1 is KGHSH and CDR2 LQKENI. Trimming left V 3 bases short and J 5 bases short, with 14 bases between. The CDR3 extends over 14 amino acids. The CDR3: CASSPGRAMDEQYF. CDR3 DNA: TGTGCCAGCTCACCCGGCAGGGCTATGGACGAGCAGTACTTC.

This clonotype appeared many times. The rearrangement uses TRBV28 and TRBJ2-7, with 8 bases that match TRBD2. V lost 8 bases to trimming and J lost 6 bases; unmatched junction nucleotides: 9. CDR3 length: 13 residues. CDR1 and CDR2 from the germline V gene are MDHEN and SYDVKM. CDR3 nucleotide sequence: TGTGCCAGCGATTTAAGCGGGAGTGGCGAGCAGTACTTC. Its protein is CASDLSGSGEQYF.

The sample holds a few counts of this clonotype. The chain employs TRBV6-2 or TRBV6-3 and TRBJ2-7; the D call may be TRBD1 or TRBD2 (5 bases each). The germline gives CDR1 MNHEY, CDR2 SVGEGT. V lost 5 bases to trimming and J lost 1 base, with 24 bases between them. There are 18 residues in the CDR3. The CDR3: CASSEIFIRVGVSYEQYF. CDR3 bases: TGTGCCAGCAGTGAAATCTTTATTAGGGTGGGGGTATCCTACGAGCAGTACTTC.